The present T cell receptor (beta chain) was sequenced within a study of post-analysis software for immune sequencing data. Study context: Relapsing-remitting, secondary progressive and progressive-relapsing forms of multiple sclerosis all featured among disease courses. Findings of the study overall: With TRBV5-6, TRBV5-1 and TRBV20-1 included, about 5 TRBV segments were more frequent in patients than in controls. The authors found that F measure strongly co-clustered same-batch samples. Those with multiple sclerosis, the patient group, showed significantly lower normalized Chao1 diversity than controls.

On this clonotype itself: No antigen is known for it.

The ends lost 2 bases at V and 9 bases at J; junction bases unmatched: 9. The CDR3 sequence is 16 residues long. Built from TCR beta cDNA, the libraries had unique molecular identifiers in them. Researchers reported 400,000 to 550,000 cDNA molecules coming from roughly 0.93 to 9.6 million T cells. TCRdb reprocessed the PCR reads via MiXCR and lists one record per CDR3 protein. The table includes about 680,000 distinct CDR3 sequences, approximately 59% detected once. The clonotype comes from a girl aged 2 to 9 with multiple sclerosis. The sequenced sample was blood. The chain links TRBV12-3 or TRBV12-4 to TRBJ2-2, with 10 positions matching TRBD2. CDR3 amino acids: CASSLKGASGSWELFF. Here the CDR3 DNA reads TGTGCCAGCAGTTTAAAGGGGGCTAGCGGGAGCTGGGAGCTGTTTTTT.